Following are 21 T cell receptor beta chains from one sample sequenced in a study of Graves' ophthalmopathy and Graves' hyperthyroidism. TCR beta CDR3 amplification used RNA transcripts. HTBI-primed RT-PCR formed the first round, and a multiplex PCR formed the second. From the multiplex PCR reads, TCRdb called clonotypes with MiXCR, one entry per CDR3 protein. The table has over 650,000 distinct CDR3 sequences, over 40% seen once. The sequencing sample was made of peripheral blood. These receptors were obtained from an adult man with Graves' ophthalmopathy.

Here the CDR3 reads CSAKDELGEAFF. Written as DNA, the CDR3 is TGCAGTGCTAAGGACGAACTTGGAGAAGCTTTCTTT. The gene calls are TRBV20-1 and TRBJ1-1; D not resolved. V was trimmed by 4 bases and J by 8 bases, leaving 14 bases between them. The CDR3 is made up of 12 amino acids. Germline V gene lookup returns CDR1 DFQATT and CDR2 SNEGSKA (reference sequence).

This clonotype came up many times. The chain employs TRBV7-8 and TRBJ2-7; 11 positions agree with TRBD2. The CDR3 is 16 residues long. Germline CDR1 is SGHVS and CDR2 is FQNEAQ. V lost 4 bases, J lost 6 bases, and 11 bases stayed unmatched. In DNA form, the CDR3 reads TGTGCCAGCAGCTCAAGGGGACTAGCGGTAACCGTCGAGCAGTACTTC. Its protein is CASSSRGLAVTVEQYF.

The chain links TRBV7-8 to TRBJ1-2; D not certain. This CDR3 has 16 amino acids. Germline CDR1 reads SGHVS; CDR2 reads FQNEAQ. V was trimmed by 6 bases and J by 3 bases, leaving 20 bases between them. This chain's CDR3 is CASSFRSWPVDYGYTF. CDR3 DNA: TGTGCCAGCAGTTTTCGTAGTTGGCCAGTGGACTATGGCTACACCTTC.

A word on this clonotype: A much larger clone sits a single nucleotide away, making a read error possible. The chain joins TRBV2 to TRBJ2-5; possibly TRBD2 for D (5 bases). Germline CDR1 is SNHLY and CDR2 is FYNNEI. CDR3 length equals 14 residues. Trimming removed 5 bases from V and 7 bases from J, with 17 bases in between. The CDR3 nucleotides are TGTGCCAGCAGTCCTGACTACGTCCGAGGGACCCAGTACTTC. It encodes CASSPDYVRGTQYF.

The chain combines TRBV9 with TRBJ1-2; D call uncertain. Trimming took off 6 bases at V and 0 bases at J, with 9 bases between the two ends. The CDR3 spans 13 residues. In germline, CDR1 is SGDLS, CDR2 YYNGEE. The CDR3 here is CASTLGANYGYTF. The CDR3 bases are TGTGCCAGCACCTTAGGAGCTAACTATGGCTACACCTTC.

This clonotype turned up a few times. The chain uses TRBV3-1 and TRBJ1-1; D is ambiguous. The CDR3 covers 12 residues. V was cut by 7 bases and J by 1 base, with 7 bases left in between. Germline CDR1 reads LGHDT; CDR2 reads YNNKEL (reference sequence). This CDR3 is CASKYGNTEAFF. The CDR3 nucleotides are TGTGCCAGCAAGTACGGGAACACTGAAGCTTTCTTT.

The sample holds many counts of this clonotype. CDR3 coding DNA: TGTGCCAGCAGTTACTCTGGAGGAGAGACCCAGTACTTC. Translated, it gives CASSYSGGETQYF. The chain couples TRBV6-5 to TRBJ2-5; a weak D match, TRBD2 (5 bases). This CDR3 contains 13 residues. V gave up 0 bases and J gave up 4 bases, with 6 bases separating them. Germline V gene lookup returns CDR1 MNHEY and CDR2 SVGAGI.

This chain joins TRBV19 and TRBJ1-1, with D unclear. Germline lookup yields CDR1 LNHDA and CDR2 SQIVND (reference sequence). CDR3 length: 16 amino acids. V lost 1 base and J lost 0, with 12 bases in between. DNA of the CDR3: TGTGCCAGTAGTATAGCGTTACGGATTATGAACACTGAAGCTTTCTTT. Translation gives CASSIALRIMNTEAFF.

This clonotype was seen ten or more times. The J gene is TRBJ1-4, the V gene TRBV25-1; 8 positions agree with TRBD1. Germline loops: CDR1 MGHDK, CDR2 SYGVNS. The CDR3 spans 17 residues. V shed 4 bases and J 8 bases; nucleotides not matched to a gene: 15. CDR3 bases: TGTGCCAGCAGTGGAGGCCTCAGCAGGGGGCGAGACGAAAAACTGTTTTTT. This sequence encodes CASSGGLSRGRDEKLFF.

To note about this clonotype: A junction boundary mismatches the germline segment, possibly from a read error. The chain recombines TRBV7-9 with TRBJ1-3; weak D call: TRBD1 (6 bases). Germline V gene sequence: CDR1 SEHNR, CDR2 FQNEAQ (reference sequence). The CDR3 consists of 15 residues. CDR3 loop: CATSPDGGTGNTMYF. The CDR3 coding sequence is TGTGCCACCTCGCCGGACGGGGGCACTGGAAACACCATGTATTTT.

In its sample, this clonotype was seen many times. The V call is TRBV7-2, the J call TRBJ1-4; 9 bases fit TRBD1. The CDR3 is 14 residues long. The trim removed 4 bases at V and 6 bases at J, leaving 3 bases unmatched. The germline gives CDR1 SGHTA, CDR2 FQGNSA. The CDR3, as DNA: TGTGCCAGCAGCTACCGGGACAGGGATGAAAAACTGTTTTTT. Amino acids: CASSYRDRDEKLFF.

This clonotype was detected only a few times. The chain employs TRBV7-9 and TRBJ1-6; no definite D call. V was shortened by 4 bases and J by 2 bases, with 6 bases between the two germline ends. There are 14 residues in the CDR3. Germline-derived CDR1 and CDR2 are SEHNR and FQNEAQ (reference sequence). CDR3 coding DNA: TGTGCCAGCAGCTCGTCAACCTATAATTCACCCCTCCACTTT. Translated, it gives CASSSSTYNSPLHF.

There are many counts of this clonotype. The chain links TRBV5-5 to TRBJ2-5; 9 bases are shared with TRBD1. This CDR3 has 17 amino acids. The trim removed 1 base at V and 2 bases at J, leaving 9 bases unmatched. Germline assignment: CDR1 SGHKS and CDR2 YYEKEE (reference sequence). The CDR3 DNA is TGTGCCAGCAGCTTGTCTCCGACAGGGGGTTGGCAAGAGACCCAGTACTTC. Amino acid sequence: CASSLSPTGGWQETQYF.

This clonotype has a count of ten or more. The genes are TRBV7-9 and TRBJ1-5; weak D call: TRBD1 (6 bases). The CDR3 has 14 residues. The germline V gene encodes CDR1 SEHNR and CDR2 FQNEAQ (reference sequence). Deletions cut 1 base from V and 6 bases from J, with 10 bases between. The CDR3 coding sequence is TGTGCCAGCAGCTTAGGACAGGACGGTCAGCCCCAGCATTTT. Translating gives CASSLGQDGQPQHF.

This clonotype occurred a few times. This chain connects TRBV20-1 to TRBJ2-2, with a tentative D call TRBD1 (5 bases). Germline V gives CDR1 DFQATT, CDR2 SNEGSKA (reference sequence). V was trimmed by 5 bases and J by 4 bases, leaving 11 bases between them. The CDR3 runs 13 residues. The CDR3 DNA sequence: TGCAGTGCTGCCGACAGATTCACCGGGGAGCTGTTTTTT. Translated: CSAADRFTGELFF.

Regarding this clonotype: At one of its ends the junction is not consistent with the germline gene, which may arise from a read error. The genes are TRBV5-1 and TRBJ2-5; tentatively, D is TRBD1 or TRBD2 (5 bases each). This CDR3 spans 14 amino acids. Germline CDR1 and CDR2: SGHRS and YFSETQ. The CDR3 loop is CASSFGGAGETQDF. CDR3 sequence (DNA): TGCGCCAGCAGCTTTGGGGGAGCTGGTGAGACCCAGGACTTC. Supplemented by reference TRBV5-1 and TRBJ2-5, the full variable domain reads KAGVTQTPRYLIKTRGQQVTLSCSPISGHRSVSWYQQTPGQGLQFLFEYFSETQRNKGNFPGRFSGRQFSNSRSEMNVSTLELGDSALYLCASSFGGAGETQDFGPGTRLLVL.

This clonotype was observed once. The junction shows a germline mismatch at one end, possibly a read error. The chain joins TRBV10-3 to TRBJ1-2; no clear D. CDR1 ENHRY and CDR2 SYGVKD come from the germline V gene. The CDR3 covers 14 residues. CDR3 in amino acids: CASSASEGNYGYTF. CDR3 bases: TGTGCCAGCAGTGCTAGCGAAGGGAACTATGGCTACACCTTC.

In this sample, this clonotype turned up many times. This chain uses TRBV10-3 with TRBJ2-6, with 7 bases identical to TRBD1. The CDR3 runs 15 residues. CDR1 is ENHRY, CDR2 SYGVKD, per germline. With 6 bases clipped from V and 0 bases from J, the junction kept 2 bases outside the gene matches. DNA for the CDR3: TGTGCCATCAGACGGGACAGCTCTGGGGCCAACGTCCTGACTTTC. Its translation is CAIRRDSSGANVLTF.

The chain couples TRBV25-1 to TRBJ2-6, with a possible D match to TRBD2 (5 bases). CDR1 and CDR2 from the germline V gene are MGHDK and SYGVNS. The CDR3 has 17 amino acids. V was pared by 2 bases and J by 0 bases, with 11 bases between. The CDR3 DNA reads as TGTGCCAGCAGTGAAAGCGGCGGAAGCTCTGGGGCCAACGTCCTGACTTTC. It yields the protein CASSESGGSSGANVLTF.

This clonotype was found many times. The V and J genes are TRBV29-1 and TRBJ2-5; no clear D. The CDR3 loop spans 12 amino acids. Germline V gives CDR1 SQVTM, CDR2 ANQGSEA. V was cut by 3 bases and J by 5 bases, with 10 bases left in between. CDR3 DNA sequence: TGCAGCGTTGAGGGGAATGAGGAGACCCAGTACTTC. This gives the protein CSVEGNEETQYF.

Only a few counts were recorded for this clonotype. The J gene is TRBJ2-7, the V gene TRBV19; 12 bases are a match to TRBD2. Unmatched junction bases numbered 10, after V lost 6 bases and J lost 1 base. The CDR3 extends over 17 amino acids. Germline V lookup: CDR1 LNHDA, CDR2 SQIVND (reference sequence). For the CDR3, the DNA is TGTGCCAGTAGCGGACCCAAAACTAGCGGGAGGTCCTACGAGCAGTACTTC. It specifies CASSGPKTSGRSYEQYF.